The 7 T cell receptor beta chains below all came from one sample that was sequenced in a study of blood T cells in healthy people across ages. A second 7 to 11 cycle PCR used barcoded and J-beta primers. TCRdb redid the calling of the 5' RACE reads with MiXCR, one entry per CDR3 protein. The sample contains some 1.1 million distinct CDR3 sequences, around two fifths of which appear only once. Sequenced material: blood. These receptors were collected from a man between 18 and 29 years old in good health.

This clonotype was seen only a few times. V usage is TRBV4-3 and J usage is TRBJ1-2; 7 bases match TRBD1. Germline loops: CDR1 LGHNA, CDR2 YSLEER. After removal of 4 bases from V and 3 bases from J, the junction contained 11 bases not matched to a gene. The CDR3 runs to 16 residues. The CDR3 sequence is CASSPSRGVRYYGYTF. The DNA of the CDR3 is TGCGCCAGCAGCCCGTCCAGGGGGGTGCGGTACTATGGCTACACCTTC.

This clonotype has ten or more counts. The gene calls are TRBV29-1 and TRBJ1-1; tentatively, D is TRBD1 (5 bases). V was clipped by 6 bases and J by 0 bases, with 11 bases between them. There are 13 residues in the CDR3. Per the germline V gene, CDR1 is SQVTM and CDR2 is ANQGSEA. Here the CDR3 reads CSVSGGMNTEAFF. The CDR3 DNA reads as TGCAGCGTGTCGGGGGGGATGAACACTGAAGCTTTCTTT.

The chain is built from TRBV12-3 or TRBV12-4 and TRBJ2-1; TRBD1 aligns across 8 bases. The end of the DNA aligns better with TRBJ2-7, so the J call may be wrong. CDR3 length: 14 residues. This CDR3 is CASMTGVDYNEQYF. The CDR3 DNA is TGTGCCAGCATGACAGGGGTTGACTACAATGAGCAGTACTTC.

This clonotype has a handful of counts. This rearrangement joins TRBV5-1 to TRBJ2-1, with 11 positions matching TRBD2. Looked up from germline, CDR1 is SGHRS and CDR2 is YFSETQ. The CDR3 contains 15 residues. The V and J ends lost 6 bases and 0 bases, in that order; junction bases with no gene match: 2. CDR3 protein: CASKTSGVSYNEQFF. The CDR3 DNA is TGCGCCAGCAAGACTAGCGGGGTCTCCTACAATGAGCAGTTCTTC.

This clonotype was observed a few times. An end of the junction differs from the germline gene, which may be a read error. In DNA, the CDR3 is TGTGCCAGCAGCCGCGAGGTTGCGGACACTGGGGAGCTGTTTTTT. It codes for CASSREVADTGELFF. The chain employs TRBV6-2 or TRBV6-3 and TRBJ2-2; tentative D call: TRBD1 (5 bases). The germline V gene encodes CDR1 MNHEY and CDR2 SVGEGT. CDR3 length: 15 residues.

V gene TRBV20-1 combines with J gene TRBJ2-3, with D perhaps TRBD2 (5 bases). The CDR3 sequence is 17 residues long. V dropped 0 bases and J dropped 8 bases, with 24 bases sitting between them. Germline V gene lookup returns CDR1 DFQATT and CDR2 SNEGSKA (reference sequence). The CDR3 sequence: CSARDPFGETVPGTQYF. As DNA, the CDR3 is TGCAGTGCTAGAGACCCATTTGGGGAGACCGTCCCGGGTACGCAGTATTTT.

J is TRBJ2-1 and V is TRBV30; TRBD1 or TRBD2 may be the D gene (5 bases each). Germline V CDR1 and CDR2: GTSNPN, SVGIG (reference sequence). V gave up 3 bases and J gave up 3 bases, with 18 bases separating them. The CDR3 length is 16 residues. The CDR3 DNA follows: TGTGCCTGGAGGACACGAGTGGGACGGATCTACAATGAGCAGTTCTTC. It codes for CAWRTRVGRIYNEQFF.